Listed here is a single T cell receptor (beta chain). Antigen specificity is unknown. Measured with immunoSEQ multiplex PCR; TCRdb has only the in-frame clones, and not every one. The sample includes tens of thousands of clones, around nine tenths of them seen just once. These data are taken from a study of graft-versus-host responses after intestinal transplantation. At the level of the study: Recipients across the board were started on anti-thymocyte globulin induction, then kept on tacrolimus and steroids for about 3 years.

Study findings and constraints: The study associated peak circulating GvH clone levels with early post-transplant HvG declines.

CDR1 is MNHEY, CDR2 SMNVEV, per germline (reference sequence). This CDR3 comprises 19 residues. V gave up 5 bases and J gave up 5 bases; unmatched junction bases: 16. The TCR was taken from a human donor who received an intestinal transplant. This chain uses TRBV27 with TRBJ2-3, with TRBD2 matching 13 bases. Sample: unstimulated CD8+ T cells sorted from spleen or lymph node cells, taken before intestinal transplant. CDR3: CASSPQPPLAGGPGDTQYF. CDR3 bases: TGTGCCAGCAGTCCCCAACCGCCACTAGCGGGAGGGCCCGGAGATACGCAGTATTTT.